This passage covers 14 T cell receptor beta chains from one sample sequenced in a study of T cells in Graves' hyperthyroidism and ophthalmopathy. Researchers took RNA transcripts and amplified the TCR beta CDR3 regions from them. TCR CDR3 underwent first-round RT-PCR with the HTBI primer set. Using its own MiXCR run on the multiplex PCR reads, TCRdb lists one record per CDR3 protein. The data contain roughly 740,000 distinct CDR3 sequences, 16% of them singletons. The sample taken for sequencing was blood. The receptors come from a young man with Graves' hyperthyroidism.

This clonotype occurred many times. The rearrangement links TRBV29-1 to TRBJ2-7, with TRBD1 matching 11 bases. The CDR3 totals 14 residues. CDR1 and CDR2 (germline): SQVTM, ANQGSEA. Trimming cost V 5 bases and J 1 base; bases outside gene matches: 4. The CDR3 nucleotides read TGCAGCGTTTCCGGGACAGGGGGTTCCTACGAGCAGTACTTC. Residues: CSVSGTGGSYEQYF.

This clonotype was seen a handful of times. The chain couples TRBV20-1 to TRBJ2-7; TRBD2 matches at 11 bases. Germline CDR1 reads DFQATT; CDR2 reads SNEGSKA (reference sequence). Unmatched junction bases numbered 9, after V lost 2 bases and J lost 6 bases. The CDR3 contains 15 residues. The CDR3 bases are TGCAGTGCTAGATACTTCGGACTAGCGGGCCGCGAGCAGTACTTC. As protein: CSARYFGLAGREQYF.

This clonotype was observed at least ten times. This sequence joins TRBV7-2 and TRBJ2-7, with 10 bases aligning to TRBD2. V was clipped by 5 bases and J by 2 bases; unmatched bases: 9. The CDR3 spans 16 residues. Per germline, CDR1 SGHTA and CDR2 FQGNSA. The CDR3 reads CASSPKASGRPYEQYF. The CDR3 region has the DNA TGTGCCAGCAGCCCCAAGGCTAGCGGGAGACCCTACGAGCAGTACTTC.

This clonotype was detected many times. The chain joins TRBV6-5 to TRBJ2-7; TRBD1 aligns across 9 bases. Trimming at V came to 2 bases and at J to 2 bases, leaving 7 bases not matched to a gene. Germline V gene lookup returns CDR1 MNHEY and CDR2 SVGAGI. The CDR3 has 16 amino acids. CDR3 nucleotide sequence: TGTGCCAGCAGTTACCCCCGGACAGGGGAGCCCTACGAGCAGTACTTC. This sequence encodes CASSYPRTGEPYEQYF.

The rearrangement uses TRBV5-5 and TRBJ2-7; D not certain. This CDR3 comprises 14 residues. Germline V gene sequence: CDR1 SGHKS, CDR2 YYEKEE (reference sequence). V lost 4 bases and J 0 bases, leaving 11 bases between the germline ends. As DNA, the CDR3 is TGTGCCAGCAGCCAAGAAATACGCTCCTACGAGCAGTACTTC. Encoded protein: CASSQEIRSYEQYF. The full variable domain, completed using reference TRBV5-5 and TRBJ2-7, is DAGVTQSPTHLIKTRGQQVTLRCSPISGHKSVSWYQQVLGQGPQFIFQYYEKEERGRGNFPDRFSARQFPNYSSELNVNALLLGDSALYLCASSQEIRSYEQYFGPGTRLTVT.

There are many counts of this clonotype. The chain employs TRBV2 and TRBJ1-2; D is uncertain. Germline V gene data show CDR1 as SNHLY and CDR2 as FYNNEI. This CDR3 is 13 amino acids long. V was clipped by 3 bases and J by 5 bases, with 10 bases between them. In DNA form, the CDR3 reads TGTGCCAGCAGTGAGTCGGAGGGTTATGGCTACACCTTC. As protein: CASSESEGYGYTF.

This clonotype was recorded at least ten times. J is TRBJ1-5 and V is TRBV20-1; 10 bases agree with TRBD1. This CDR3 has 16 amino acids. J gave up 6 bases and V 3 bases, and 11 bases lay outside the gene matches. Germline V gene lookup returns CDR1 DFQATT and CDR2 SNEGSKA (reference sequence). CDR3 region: CSASLSGQGFSQPQHF. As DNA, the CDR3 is TGCAGTGCTAGTCTATCGGGACAGGGGTTTTCTCAGCCCCAGCATTTT.

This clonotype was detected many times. Here the CDR3 DNA reads TGTGCCAGCAGTGAAGCGCGTAAGGGGTATAGAGATACGCAGTATTTT. Translating gives CASSEARKGYRDTQYF. The genes are TRBV2 and TRBJ2-3; D may be TRBD1 (5 bases). The germline V gene encodes CDR1 SNHLY and CDR2 FYNNEI. The CDR3 runs to 16 residues. V was trimmed by 0 bases and J by 5 bases, leaving 15 bases between them.

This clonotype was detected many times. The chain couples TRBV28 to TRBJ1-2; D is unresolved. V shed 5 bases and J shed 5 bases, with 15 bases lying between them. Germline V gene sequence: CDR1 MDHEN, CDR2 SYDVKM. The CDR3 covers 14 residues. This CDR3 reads CASSLGQRGYGYTF. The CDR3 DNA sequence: TGTGCCAGCAGTCTAGGGCAGAGAGGGTATGGCTACACCTTC.

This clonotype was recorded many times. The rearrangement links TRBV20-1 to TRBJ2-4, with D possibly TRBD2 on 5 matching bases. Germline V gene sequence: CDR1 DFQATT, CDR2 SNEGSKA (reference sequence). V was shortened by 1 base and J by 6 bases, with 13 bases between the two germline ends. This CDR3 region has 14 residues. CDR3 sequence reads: CSARGLPGVNIQYF. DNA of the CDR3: TGCAGTGCTAGAGGCCTGCCCGGGGTAAACATTCAGTACTTC.

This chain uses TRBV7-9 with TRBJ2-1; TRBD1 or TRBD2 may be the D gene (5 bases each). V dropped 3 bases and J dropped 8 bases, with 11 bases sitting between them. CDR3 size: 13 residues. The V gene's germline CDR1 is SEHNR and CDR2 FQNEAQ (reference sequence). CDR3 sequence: CASSFRGVHEQFF. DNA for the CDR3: TGTGCCAGCAGCTTTAGAGGGGTCCATGAGCAGTTCTTC.

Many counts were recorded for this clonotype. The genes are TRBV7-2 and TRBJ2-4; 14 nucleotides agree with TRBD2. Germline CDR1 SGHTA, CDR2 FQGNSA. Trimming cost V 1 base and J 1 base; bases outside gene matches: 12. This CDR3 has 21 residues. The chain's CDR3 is CASSLGVSGTSGSVAKNIQYF. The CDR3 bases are TGTGCCAGCAGCTTAGGGGTCTCCGGGACTAGCGGGAGTGTGGCCAAAAACATTCAGTACTTC.

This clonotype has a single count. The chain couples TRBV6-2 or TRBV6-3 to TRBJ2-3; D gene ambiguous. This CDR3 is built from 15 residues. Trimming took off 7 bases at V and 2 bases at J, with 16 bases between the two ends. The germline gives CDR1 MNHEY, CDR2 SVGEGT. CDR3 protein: CASTLPRTLTDTQYF. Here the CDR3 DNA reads TGTGCCAGCACCCTACCAAGGACCCTCACAGATACGCAGTATTTT.

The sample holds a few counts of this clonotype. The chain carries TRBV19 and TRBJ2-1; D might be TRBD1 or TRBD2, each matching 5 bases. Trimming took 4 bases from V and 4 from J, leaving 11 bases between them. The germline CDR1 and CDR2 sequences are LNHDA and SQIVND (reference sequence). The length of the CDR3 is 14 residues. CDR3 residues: CASSRGPGYNEQFF. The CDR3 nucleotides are TGTGCCAGTAGTAGGGGACCAGGATACAATGAGCAGTTCTTC.